The 9 T cell receptor beta chains presented below share a single source sample, sequenced in a study of blood T cell repertoires in COVID-19. TCRdb's copy holds only in-frame clones and misses some; the assay was immunoSEQ multiplex PCR. This table has 250,000 to 400,000 clones, roughly 85% appearing once. The material sequenced was PBMCs or T cells enriched from blood (not recorded which). The origin of the receptors is a woman aged 25 to 39 who had been exposed to COVID-19.

This clone has only one observation. The chain links TRBV5-1 to TRBJ1-6; unclear D gene. The CDR3 has 14 residues. Germline CDR1 and CDR2: SGHRS and YFSETQ. Trimming removed 3 bases at V and 5 bases at J, with 9 bases between. CDR3 DNA sequence: TGCGCCAGCAGCTCTGGGAGCAATAATTCACCCCTCCACTTT. It yields the protein CASSSGSNNSPLHF.

V and J are TRBV18 and TRBJ1-3; D not certain. With 3 bases removed from V and 1 base from J, the gap between germline ends came to 7 bases. The germline V gene encodes CDR1 KGHSH and CDR2 LQKENI. The CDR3 length is 14 residues. The CDR3 here is CASSPGESGNTIYF. In nucleotides, the CDR3 is TGTGCCAGCTCACCCGGGGAATCTGGAAACACCATATATTTT.

Comment on this clone: A much larger clone is a single base away; this may be a read error. CDR3 coding DNA: TGTGCCAGCAGCTTAGGGGCGAACACTGAAGCTTTCTTT. It codes for CASSLGANTEAFF. V usage is TRBV7-2 and J usage is TRBJ1-1, with D hard to call. The CDR3 length is 13 residues. V was shortened by 1 base and J by 1 base, with 4 bases between the two germline ends. Germline CDR1 reads SGHTA; CDR2 reads FQGNSA.

The sample holds one count of this clone. The chain joins TRBV2 to TRBJ1-5, with a tentative D call TRBD1 (6 bases). Per germline, CDR1 SNHLY and CDR2 FYNNEI. The germline V and J ends were trimmed by 6 bases and 4 bases, with 10 bases remaining between them. This CDR3 contains 13 residues. Here the CDR3 reads CASSGRGNQPQHF. The CDR3 coding sequence is TGTGCCAGCAGCGGTAGGGGGAATCAGCCCCAGCATTTT.

Only a few counts were recorded for this clone. This chain joins TRBV28 and TRBJ1-4, with 8 bases aligning to TRBD1. After removal of 6 bases from V and 6 bases from J, the junction contained 3 bases not matched to a gene. CDR3 length: 13 residues. Germline lookup yields CDR1 MDHEN and CDR2 SYDVKM. This CDR3 is CASSNRGYEKLFF. The DNA of the CDR3 is TGTGCCAGCAGCAACAGGGGGTATGAAAAACTGTTTTTT.

V usage is TRBV3-1 (or the pseudogene TRBV3-2) and J usage is TRBJ1-3; D remains unclear. The germline V gene has CDR1 LGHDT and CDR2 YNNKEL (reference sequence). CDR3 length equals 12 residues. The ends were cut back, 5 bases at V and 5 bases at J, with 7 bases in the middle. This chain's CDR3 is CASSVLRNTIYF. In DNA, the CDR3 is TGTGCCAGCAGCGTCCTTAGAAACACCATATATTTT.

The V gene is TRBV13, the J gene TRBJ2-1; 13 nucleotides agree with TRBD2. CDR3 length equals 17 residues. Looked up from germline, CDR1 is PRHDT and CDR2 is FYEKMQ (reference sequence). V dropped 0 bases and J dropped 6; count of bases not matched to a gene: 5. CDR3 sequence (DNA): TGTGCCAGCAGCTTAGGCCCGACTAGCGGGAGGCTCAATGAGCAGTTCTTC. Protein: CASSLGPTSGRLNEQFF. Full variable domain (rest looked up from reference TRBV13 and TRBJ2-1): AAGVIQSPRHLIKEKRETATLKCYPIPRHDTVYWYQQGPGQDPQFLISFYEKMQSDKGSIPDRFSAQQFSDYHSELNMSSLELGDSALYFCASSLGPTSGRLNEQFFGPGTRLTVL.

This clone turned up a few times. V is TRBV5-6 and J is TRBJ1-2, with D unresolved. Looked up from germline, CDR1 is SGHDT and CDR2 is YYEEEE. The ends were cut back, 5 bases at V and 6 bases at J, with 8 bases in the middle. The CDR3 contains 11 residues. The CDR3 here is CASSTSHGYTF. CDR3 coding DNA: TGTGCCAGCAGTACTTCTCATGGCTACACCTTC.

The rearrangement uses TRBV15 and TRBJ2-3; 7 bases match TRBD2. V gave up 8 bases and J gave up 0 bases; unmatched junction bases: 14. From germline, CDR1 is LNHNV and CDR2 YYDKDF (reference sequence). The CDR3 covers 17 residues. The CDR3 nucleotides read TGTGCCACCGGGCGGGAAGGACTAGGGTCTAGCACAGATACGCAGTATTTT. Amino acids: CATGREGLGSSTDTQYF.